These 6 T cell receptor beta chains originate from one sample sequenced in a study of tumor and adjacent non-tumor tissue in lung cancer. The library came from three nested PCR rounds adapted from ARM-PCR protocols. TCRdb fed the multiplex PCR reads into MiXCR, producing one record per CDR3 protein. The data contain under 100,000 distinct CDR3 sequences, about two thirds of them singletons. No cell sorting was done before RNA was extracted from the tissue. Material for sequencing was lung tumor tissue. The source is a woman aged 70 to 79 with non-small cell lung cancer.

This clonotype was counted ten times or more. The chain carries TRBV6-1 and TRBJ1-2; the D gene is possibly TRBD1 (5 bases). This CDR3 region has 14 residues. Looked up from germline, CDR1 is MNHNS and CDR2 is SASEGT. V lost 3 bases, J lost 4 bases, and 12 bases lay in between. The CDR3, as DNA: TGTGCCAGCAGTGAGAAAGGGGACCTCTATGGCTACACCTTC. Amino acid sequence: CASSEKGDLYGYTF.

In DNA form, the CDR3 reads TGTGCCAGTAGTCGCAACAGGGACAGCGTAAGCTACGAGCAGTACTTC. Translated, it gives CASSRNRDSVSYEQYF. This chain uses TRBV6-6 with TRBJ2-7, with 7 bases matching TRBD1. The CDR3 runs to 16 residues. Germline trimming cut 9 bases from V and 3 bases from J; bases unmatched to any gene: 17. CDR1 MNHNY and CDR2 SVGAGI come from the germline V gene (reference sequence).

Concerning this clonotype: At one boundary the junction diverges from the germline segment, which might be a read error. The chain is built from TRBV10-2 and TRBJ2-1; the match to TRBD2 covers 16 bases. Germline lookup yields CDR1 WSHSY and CDR2 SAAADI. The CDR3 is 16 residues long. The DNA of the CDR3 is TGCGCCAGCAGTGAGCGGGGACTAGCGGGAGGGTACAATGAGCAGTTC. Translating gives CASSERGLAGGYNEQF.

This clonotype was detected ten times or more. This rearrangement joins TRBV30 to TRBJ1-1; the match to TRBD1 covers 9 bases. The V gene's germline CDR1 is GTSNPN and CDR2 SVGIG (reference sequence). This CDR3 has 19 amino acids. V dropped 0 bases and J dropped 0; count of bases not matched to a gene: 14. The CDR3 here is CAWSVPTGQGFSMNTEAFF. The DNA of the CDR3 is TGTGCCTGGAGTGTTCCGACCGGACAGGGGTTTTCTATGAACACTGAAGCTTTCTTT.

The genes are TRBV10-1 and TRBJ2-3; 8 nucleotides line up with TRBD2. Germline trimming cut 3 bases from V and 4 bases from J; bases unmatched to any gene: 18. This CDR3 has 19 amino acids. Germline lookup yields CDR1 WNHNN and CDR2 SYGVQD (reference sequence). The CDR3 DNA sequence: TGCGCCAGCAGTGAAGCGGGGGAGGTTGATCCCAGGGCGGCAGATACGCAGTATTTT. Residues: CASSEAGEVDPRAADTQYF.

With regard to this clonotype: A read error may account for a junction end that differs from germline. For the CDR3, the DNA is TGTGCCAGCAGCGCTCGGTCTTCAAGTGGGGAGAGCTCCAACAATGAGCAGTTCTTC. Its translation is CASSARSSSGESSNNEQFF. This chain joins TRBV4-2 and TRBJ2-1; D possibly corresponds to TRBD2 (5 bases). CDR1 is LGHNA and CDR2 is YNFKEQ in the germline V gene. This CDR3 is 19 amino acids long.